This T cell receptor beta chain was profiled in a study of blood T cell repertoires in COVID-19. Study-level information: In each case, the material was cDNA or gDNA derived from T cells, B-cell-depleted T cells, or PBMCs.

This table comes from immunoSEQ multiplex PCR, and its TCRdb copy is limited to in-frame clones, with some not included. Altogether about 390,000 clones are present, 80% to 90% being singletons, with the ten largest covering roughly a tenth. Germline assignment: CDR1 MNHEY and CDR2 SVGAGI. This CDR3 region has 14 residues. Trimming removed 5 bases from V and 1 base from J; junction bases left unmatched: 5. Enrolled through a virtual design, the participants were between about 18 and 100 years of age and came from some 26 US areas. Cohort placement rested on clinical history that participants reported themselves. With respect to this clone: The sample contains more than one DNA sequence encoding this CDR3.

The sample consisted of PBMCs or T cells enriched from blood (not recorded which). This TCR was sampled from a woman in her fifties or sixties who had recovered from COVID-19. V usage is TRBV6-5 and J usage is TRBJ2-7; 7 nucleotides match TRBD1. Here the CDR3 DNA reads TGTGCCAGCAGTCGGGACAGATCTTCCTACGAGCAGTACTTC. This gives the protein CASSRDRSSYEQYF.